A selection of T cell receptor beta chains follows, all from one sample in a study of identical twins. TCRdb redid the calling of the 5' RACE reads with MiXCR, one entry per CDR3 protein. The sample consists of approximately 1.8 million distinct CDR3 sequences, about 31% of them appearing once. Sequences were obtained from cord blood. All receptors derive from a newborn girl in good health. CDR3s include the opening cysteine and the closing phenylalanine or tryptophan. Each record gives: CDR3 length, V gene, CDR3 protein.

CDR3 length: 14
V gene: TRBV20-1
CDR3 protein: CSARGLRVLYEQYF

CDR3 length: 18
V gene: TRBV3-1
CDR3 protein: CASSQEIIAGANYNEQFF

CDR3 length: 12
V gene: TRBV20-1
CDR3 protein: CSAPGGKDGYTF

CDR3 length: 15
V gene: TRBV19
CDR3 protein: CASSMGLRDNYGYTF

CDR3 length: 12
V gene: TRBV11-2
CDR3 protein: CASSHTGTGTYF

CDR3 length: 14
V gene: TRBV6-6
CDR3 protein: CASSSSGKSYEQYF

CDR3 length: 15
V gene: TRBV5-1
CDR3 protein: CASSGGTGKRNEQYF

CDR3 length: 13
V gene: TRBV28
CDR3 protein: CASRSWTYTEAFF

CDR3 length: 16
V gene: TRBV3-1
CDR3 protein: CASSQEGLHYNSPLHF

CDR3 length: 14
V gene: TRBV7-9
CDR3 protein: CASSFEVSSYEQYF

CDR3 length: 14
V gene: TRBV20-1
CDR3 protein: CSARETGLNYGYTF

CDR3 length: 17
V gene: TRBV4-2
CDR3 protein: CASSQLQTSGVYNEQFF

CDR3 length: 17
V gene: TRBV10-2
CDR3 protein: CASSEWLIGRFSYEQYF

CDR3 length: 17
V gene: TRBV7-2
CDR3 protein: CASSFRLAGFSTDTQYF

CDR3 length: 16
V gene: TRBV5-1
CDR3 protein: CASSLTGQGGNTEAFF

CDR3 length: 15
V gene: TRBV5-1
CDR3 protein: CASSLGQGVHQPQHF

CDR3 length: 16
V gene: TRBV7-2
CDR3 protein: CASPLMRLAGGDTQYF

CDR3 length: 14
V gene: TRBV6-1
CDR3 protein: CASSEYVRGAEAFF

CDR3 length: 15
V gene: TRBV7-9
CDR3 protein: CASSFETSGNNEQFF

CDR3 length: 12
V gene: TRBV5-1
CDR3 protein: CASRLTHNEQFF

CDR3 length: 15
V gene: TRBV12-3/TRBV12-4
CDR3 protein: CASSFGGSWSSEQFF

CDR3 length: 14
V gene: TRBV10-3
CDR3 protein: CAISEGTFRETQYF

CDR3 length: 16
V gene: TRBV7-8
CDR3 protein: CAGLQREGLLGNIQYF

CDR3 length: 16
V gene: TRBV27
CDR3 protein: CASSSYYPSDQETQYF

CDR3 length: 16
V gene: TRBV9
CDR3 protein: CASSVELAGGRNEQYF

CDR3 length: 12
V gene: TRBV4-2
CDR3 protein: CASSQETDTQYF

CDR3 length: 16
V gene: TRBV7-9
CDR3 protein: CASSPVGTRHYNEQYF

CDR3 length: 13
V gene: TRBV5-1
CDR3 protein: CASSHTGDYEQYF

CDR3 length: 21
V gene: TRBV13
CDR3 protein: CASSLALAGTSGILAKNIQYF

CDR3 length: 15
V gene: TRBV7-2
CDR3 protein: CASSLVGHSNYGYTF